This T cell receptor beta chain is drawn from a study of identical twins. Turning to this clonotype: Its target is not known.

Every sampled donor was Caucasian and healthy. V lost 0 bases, J lost 0 bases, and 12 bases lay in between. This CDR3 is 17 amino acids long. In germline, CDR1 is KGHSH, CDR2 LQKENI. Study results and limitations: Conclusions rested on cross-sectional statistics rather than following the same donors. Among beta out-of-frame sequences, excess sharing between twins appeared weaker. Out-of-frame alpha sequences common to twins were enriched for low generation probability.

TCRdb used MiXCR to reprocess the 5' RACE reads, holding one entry per CDR3 protein. The sample has about 530,000 distinct CDR3 sequences, nearly 15% seen once. The same sample was also studied in work on yellow fever vaccine responses in identical twins.

This rearrangement joins TRBV18 to TRBJ2-4, with D perhaps TRBD1 or TRBD2 (5 bases each). Sequencing was performed on CD4+ T cells sorted from blood. The source of this sequence is a woman between 18 and 30 years old in good health. CDR3 loop: CASSPPGEMIAKNIQYF. Here the CDR3 DNA reads TGTGCCAGCTCACCACCGGGGGAAATGATAGCCAAAAACATTCAGTACTTC.